This is a list of T cell receptor beta chains from one sample in a study of T and B cells in COVID-19 patients. TCRdb recomputed calls from the multiplex PCR reads with MiXCR, one row per CDR3 protein. The sample consists of thousands of distinct CDR3 sequences, 27% of them appearing once. Specimen: blood. The receptors originated from a human donor with active COVID-19. CDR3s include the opening cysteine and the closing phenylalanine or tryptophan. The order of the fields is D gene, V gene, J gene, clone size, CDR3 protein, CDR3 DNA. A D gene is named only where the DNA matches it firmly. Size tells how often a clone was seen (once, few, many) or the class of an expanded clone, and some rows leave it out.

>.|TRBV5-5|TRBJ2-7|.
CASSLAIQTGDEQYF
TGCGCCAGCAGCTTGGCAATACAGACCGGGGACGAGCAGTACTTC
>.|TRBV18|TRBJ2-2|medium-sized
CASSQRRNTGELFF
TGTGCCAGCTCACAGAGGAGGAACACCGGGGAGCTGTTTTTT
>.|TRBV12-3/TRBV12-4|TRBJ1-2|few
CASSFYGVNYGYTF
TGTGCCAGCAGTTTTTATGGAGTTAACTATGGCTACACCTTC
>.|TRBV5-6|TRBJ2-1|medium-sized
CASSVINEQFF
TGTGCCAGCAGCGTGATTAATGAGCAGTTCTTC
>.|TRBV6-2/TRBV6-3|TRBJ2-7|few
CASRSWQGSYEQYF
TGTGCCAGCAGGTCCTGGCAGGGCTCCTACGAGCAGTACTTC
>.|TRBV27|TRBJ1-3|medium-sized
CASSFGPGNTIYF
TGTGCCAGCAGTTTCGGGCCCGGAAACACCATATATTTT
>TRBD2|TRBV4-3|TRBJ2-1|.
CASSQDSSGRGNEQFF
TGCGCCAGCAGCCAAGATTCAAGCGGGAGGGGCAATGAGCAGTTCTTC
>TRBD1|TRBV6-5|TRBJ1-1|few
CASKLGQVFADTEAFF
TGTGCCAGTAAATTGGGACAGGTGTTCGCGGACACTGAAGCTTTCTTT
>.|TRBV6-4|TRBJ2-1|medium-sized
CASSDDAFVSNEQFF
TGTGCCAGCAGTGACGATGCCTTTGTCTCGAATGAGCAGTTCTTC
>.|TRBV20-1|TRBJ2-5|once
CSAGGGLQETQYF
TGCAGTGCTGGAGGGGGCCTCCAAGAGACCCAGTACTTC
>.|TRBV18|TRBJ2-2|medium-sized
CASSPLDQNTGELFF
TGTGCCAGCTCACCACTCGACCAGAACACCGGGGAGCTGTTTTTT
>TRBD1|TRBV4-3|TRBJ1-2|few
CASSPGTGGNGYTF
TGCGCCAGCAGCCCGGGGACAGGGGGGAATGGCTACACCTTC
>.|TRBV15|TRBJ1-3|many
CATRVSKSGTSGNTIYF
TGTGCCACCCGCGTGTCTAAGTCCGGGACCTCTGGAAACACCATATATTTT
>.|TRBV7-2|TRBJ2-3|.
CASSFQGRWTDTQYF
TGTGCCAGCAGCTTCCAGGGGAGGTGGACAGATACGCAGTATTTT
>.|TRBV5-6|TRBJ2-3|medium-sized
CASSSGDTQYF
TGTGCCAGCAGCTCGGGAGATACGCAGTATTTT
>TRBD1|TRBV29-1|TRBJ2-7|.
CSVGKDRGVDEQYF
TGCAGCGTTGGGAAGGACAGGGGAGTGGACGAGCAGTACTTC
>TRBD1|TRBV6-1|TRBJ2-2|medium-sized
CASSPGTGFGELFF
TGTGCCAGCAGTCCCGGGACAGGGTTCGGGGAGCTGTTTTTT
>TRBD1|TRBV29-1|TRBJ2-1|.
CSVGKDRGANEQFF
TGCAGCGTTGGGAAGGACAGGGGTGCGAATGAGCAGTTCTTC
>TRBD1|TRBV11-3|TRBJ2-7|medium-sized
CASAGTGESYEQYF
TGTGCCAGCGCCGGGACAGGGGAATCCTACGAGCAGTACTTC
>.|TRBV6-6|TRBJ1-2|few
CASSSRTGRSYGYTF
TGTGCCAGCAGTTCCCGGACGGGAAGATCCTATGGCTACACCTTC
>TRBD1|TRBV11-1|TRBJ2-2|medium-sized
CASSATGGHTGELFF
TGTGCCAGCAGCGCGACAGGGGGTCACACCGGGGAGCTGTTTTTT
>TRBD1|TRBV6-5|TRBJ2-5|medium-sized
CASSYGDRGGVETQYF
TGTGCCAGCAGTTACGGGGACAGGGGTGGTGTGGAGACCCAGTACTTC
>.|TRBV5-1|TRBJ1-5|.
CASSLVGGQPQHF
TGCGCCAGCAGCTTGGTGGGGGGTCAGCCCCAGCATTTT
>.|TRBV11-1|TRBJ2-2|medium-sized
CASSLGRTGELFF
TGTGCCAGCAGCTTAGGCCGGACCGGGGAGCTGTTTTTT
>.|TRBV19|TRBJ2-1|.
CASWGRAYNEQFF
TGTGCCAGTTGGGGGAGAGCTTACAATGAGCAGTTCTTC
>TRBD2|TRBV7-6|TRBJ2-2|medium-sized
CASSFRTSGSGTGELFF
TGTGCCAGCAGCTTCCGGACTAGCGGGAGCGGAACCGGGGAGCTGTTTTTT
>TRBD1|TRBV19|TRBJ2-5|few
CASSAGQGGPPQYF
TGTGCCAGTAGTGCCGGACAGGGGGGACCCCCCCAGTACTTC
>TRBD2|TRBV5-6|TRBJ2-7|many
CASSRLAGIYEQYF
TGTGCCAGCAGCAGATTAGCGGGAATATACGAGCAGTACTTC
>.|TRBV5-1|TRBJ2-2|.
CASSFRVNTGELFF
TGCGCCAGCAGCTTTCGGGTCAACACCGGGGAGCTGTTTTTT
>.|TRBV30|TRBJ2-1|medium-sized
CAWSVLLLGVDEQFF
TGTGCCTGGAGTGTATTGTTATTGGGGGTGGATGAGCAGTTCTTC
>TRBD1|TRBV12-3/TRBV12-4|TRBJ2-2|medium-sized
CASTRQGTGELFF
TGTGCCAGCACTCGACAGGGGACCGGGGAGCTGTTTTTT
>.|TRBV7-9|TRBJ2-7|.
CASSLDGGSYNEQYF
TGTGCCAGCAGCTTAGACGGAGGGAGCTACAACGAGCAGTACTTC
>TRBD1|TRBV6-4|TRBJ1-1|many
CATATGEATEAFF
TGTGCCACTGCTACAGGGGAAGCGACTGAAGCTTTCTTT
>.|TRBV15|TRBJ2-2|.
CATSGPPRTGELFF
TGTGCCACCAGCGGGCCCCCGAGGACCGGGGAGCTGTTTTTT
>.|TRBV27|TRBJ1-5|many
CASSLQSNQPQHF
TGTGCCAGCAGTTTACAGAGCAATCAGCCCCAGCATTTT
>TRBD1|TRBV7-9|TRBJ1-4|once
CASRPGTAEKLFF
TGTGCCAGCAGGCCCGGGACAGCAGAAAAACTGTTTTTT
>TRBD2|TRBV30|TRBJ2-5|medium-sized
CAWSSGQETQYF
TGTGCCTGGTCTAGCGGACAAGAGACCCAGTACTTC